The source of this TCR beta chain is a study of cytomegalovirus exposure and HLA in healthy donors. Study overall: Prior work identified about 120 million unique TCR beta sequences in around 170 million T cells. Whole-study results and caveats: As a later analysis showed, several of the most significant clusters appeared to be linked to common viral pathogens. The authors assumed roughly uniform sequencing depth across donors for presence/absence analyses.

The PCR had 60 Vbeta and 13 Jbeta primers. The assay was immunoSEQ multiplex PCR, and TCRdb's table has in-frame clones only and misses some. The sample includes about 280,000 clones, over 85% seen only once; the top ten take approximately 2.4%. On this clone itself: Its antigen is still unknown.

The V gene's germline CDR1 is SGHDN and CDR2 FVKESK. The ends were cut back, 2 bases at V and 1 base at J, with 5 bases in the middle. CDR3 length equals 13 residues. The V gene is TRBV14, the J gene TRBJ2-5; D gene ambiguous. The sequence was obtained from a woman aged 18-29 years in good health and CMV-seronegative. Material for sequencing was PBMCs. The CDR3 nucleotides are TGTGCCAGCAGCCAAACAATCCAAGAGACCCAGTACTTC. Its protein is CASSQTIQETQYF.